This T cell receptor (beta chain) was retrieved from a study of Graves' ophthalmopathy and Graves' hyperthyroidism. Overall study context: Before any treatment was given, at initial diagnosis, peripheral blood was collected.

TCR beta CDR3 amplification used RNA transcripts. The first-round RT-PCR employed HTBI primers together with the Qiagen OneStep RT-PCR kit. A multiplex PCR was then performed as the second round. TCRdb processed the multiplex PCR reads anew with MiXCR; each CDR3 protein has one entry. The sample has a few hundred thousand distinct CDR3 sequences; 17% are singletons. This clonotype was observed at least ten times. What it recognizes is unknown. Overall study findings and caveats: For predicting ophthalmopathy progression, the model had roughly 70% sensitivity and approximately 72% specificity.

Germline lookup yields CDR1 LGHDT and CDR2 YNNKEL (reference sequence). The CDR3 has 14 amino acids. V gave up 2 bases and J gave up 2 bases, with 10 bases separating them. The specimen sequenced was peripheral blood. This chain uses TRBV3-1 with TRBJ2-7, with D maybe TRBD1 (6 bases). The sequence was obtained from an adult woman with stable Graves' hyperthyroidism. The CDR3 coding sequence is TGTGCCAGCAGCCAAACGACAGGTGCCTACGAGCAGTACTTC. The encoded protein is CASSQTTGAYEQYF.